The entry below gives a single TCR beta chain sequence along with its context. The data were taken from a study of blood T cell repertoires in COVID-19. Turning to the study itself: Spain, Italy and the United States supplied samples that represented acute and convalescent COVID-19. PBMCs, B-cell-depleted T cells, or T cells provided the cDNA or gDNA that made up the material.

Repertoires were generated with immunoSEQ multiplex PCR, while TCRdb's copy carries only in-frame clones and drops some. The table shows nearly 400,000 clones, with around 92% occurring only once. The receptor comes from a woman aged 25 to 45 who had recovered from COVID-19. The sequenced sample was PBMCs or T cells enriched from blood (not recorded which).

The CDR3 region has the DNA TGTGCCAGTAGCCGGACAGGGGTTAACTACGAGCAGTACTTC. Its protein is CASSRTGVNYEQYF. The chain carries TRBV19 and TRBJ2-7, with TRBD1 matching over 9 bases. CDR1 is LNHDA and CDR2 is SQIVND in the germline V gene (reference sequence). The ends lost 6 bases at V and 3 bases at J; junction bases unmatched: 6. This CDR3 is 14 amino acids long.